This record covers a single T cell receptor (beta chain). Germline CDR1 and CDR2: ENHRY and SYGVKD. Trimming shortened V by 0 bases and J by 6 bases, and 11 bases separated the two germline ends. This CDR3 has 15 residues. This table comes from immunoSEQ multiplex PCR, and its TCRdb copy is limited to in-frame clones, with some not included. Of under 65,000 clones listed, around 85% are singletons. The data originate from a study of OX40 agonist ivuxolimab in advanced cancers. Sequences were derived from CD4+ or CD8+ T cells sorted from blood, sampled in a trial of the OX40 agonist ivuxolimab. This TCR was recovered from an adult with an advanced solid tumor such as melanoma, head and neck, liver or kidney cancer. The J gene is TRBJ2-2, the V gene TRBV10-3; tentative D call: TRBD1 (5 bases). The CDR3 loop is CAISESTQGAGELFF. The DNA of the CDR3 is TGTGCCATCAGTGAGTCCACCCAGGGCGCCGGGGAGCTGTTTTTT.